This TCR beta chain was sequenced in a study of shared clonotypes between healthy human individuals. Points from the study as a whole: Depth was large, yet rarefaction showed that sorted-subset sequencing was incomplete.

A note on this clone: Its antigen is unknown.

The table came from immunoSEQ multiplex PCR; TCRdb's copy has only in-frame clones and leaves some out. This table holds around 990,000 clones, 77% found once. Per germline, CDR1 SNHLY and CDR2 FYNNEI. This CDR3 is 12 amino acids long. Trimming cost V 4 bases and J 7 bases, with 10 bases left between them. Sequenced input: memory CD4+ T cells from PBMCs. Subset: CD45RA-negative fraction. This chain joins TRBV2 and TRBJ2-5; the D gene is possibly TRBD2 (6 bases). The receptor was isolated from a man aged 18 to 29 in good health. Some clones in this sample may be carry-over from other donors' samples. CDR3 nucleotides: TGTGCCAGCAGTGTTAGCGGTGGGACCCAGTACTTC. Protein: CASSVSGGTQYF.